Following are 8 T cell receptor beta chains from one sample sequenced in a study of blood T cell repertoires in COVID-19. Clones were read by immunoSEQ multiplex PCR, and TCRdb kept only the in-frame ones, dropping some. This table holds 300,000 to 400,000 clones, roughly 90% found once. Source material: peripheral blood. These receptors all stem from a woman aged 65 to 85 with COVID-19, enrolled during active disease.

The chain links TRBV7-6 to TRBJ1-2, with no clear D. V was shortened by 0 bases and J by 4 bases, with 15 bases between the two germline ends. This CDR3 contains 16 residues. Germline CDR1 is SGHVS and CDR2 is FNYEAQ. DNA of the CDR3: TGTGCCAGCAGCTTAGCGCTGCCGGGGATGGGCTATGGCTACACCTTC. This codes for CASSLALPGMGYGYTF.

The chain carries TRBV5-4 and TRBJ1-1, with 7 bases lining up with TRBD1. The germline V gene encodes CDR1 SGHNT and CDR2 YYREEE (reference sequence). V lost 0 bases and J lost 3; bases outside the gene matches: 14. CDR3 length: 18 amino acids. Written as DNA, the CDR3 is TGTGCCAGCAGCTTGGATGCAGGGGGAAGTTTATGGGACACTGAAGCTTTCTTT. It codes for CASSLDAGGSLWDTEAFF.

The genes are TRBV28 and TRBJ1-1; D is ambiguous. The CDR3 covers 17 residues. Trimming stripped 2 bases from V and 0 bases from J, with 16 bases between. Germline V lookup: CDR1 MDHEN, CDR2 SYDVKM. The CDR3 DNA follows: TGTGCCAGCAGTTTAAAAGGGTGGGAGTTAATGAACACTGAAGCTTTCTTT. This translates into CASSLKGWELMNTEAFF. The variable domain in full, with the rest retrieved from reference TRBV28 and TRBJ1-1, is DVKVTQSSRYLVKRTGEKVFLECVQDMDHENMFWYRQDPGLGLRLIYFSYDVKMKEKGDIPEGYSVSREKKERFSLILESASTNQTSMYLCASSLKGWELMNTEAFFGQGTRLTVV.

The chain uses TRBV7-9 and TRBJ1-1; D is ambiguous. V was trimmed by 8 bases and J by 7 bases, leaving 17 bases between them. The CDR3 is 13 residues long. CDR1 SEHNR and CDR2 FQNEAQ come from the germline V gene (reference sequence). Written as DNA, the CDR3 is TGTGCCAGCGTAACTTTAGGAGGGAATGAAGCTTTCTTT. Its translation: CASVTLGGNEAFF.

The rearrangement links TRBV18 to TRBJ1-1; maybe TRBD1 (5 bases). Germline CDR1 is KGHSH and CDR2 is LQKENI. V lost 1 base and J 8 bases, leaving 14 bases between the germline ends. The CDR3 is 14 amino acids. The CDR3 spells CASSPLSGNDEAFF. Here the CDR3 DNA reads TGTGCCAGCTCACCACTATCAGGGAACGACGAAGCTTTCTTT.

This chain uses TRBV24-1 with TRBJ2-2; D may be TRBD2 (5 bases). Trimming cost V 5 bases and J 1 base, with 16 bases left between them. Germline CDR1 reads KGHDR; CDR2 reads SFDVKD. CDR3 size: 17 residues. CDR3 sequence reads: CATSGSETSKNTGELFF. The CDR3 DNA is TGTGCCACCAGTGGTTCAGAAACTAGTAAGAACACCGGGGAGCTGTTTTTT.

V usage is TRBV6-5 and J usage is TRBJ2-7, with TRBD2 identical over 13 bases. The CDR3 length is 15 residues. J gave up 4 bases and V 6 bases, and 6 bases lay outside the gene matches. Germline-derived CDR1 and CDR2 are MNHEY and SVGAGI. The CDR3: CASSQSTSGGYEQYF. DNA of the CDR3: TGTGCCAGCAGCCAATCGACTAGCGGGGGGTACGAGCAGTACTTC.

This clone was counted once. The chain uses TRBV5-4 and TRBJ1-1, with TRBD1 matching over 7 bases. CDR3 length: 13 amino acids. V lost 5 bases, J lost 4 bases, and 5 bases stayed unmatched. Germline V CDR1 and CDR2: SGHNT, YYREEE (reference sequence). The CDR3 is CASRPTGVTEAFF. In DNA form, the CDR3 reads TGTGCCAGCAGACCTACAGGGGTCACTGAAGCTTTCTTT.